This is a list of T cell receptor beta chains from one sample in a study of blood T cell repertoires in COVID-19. Generated by immunoSEQ multiplex PCR, the TCRdb table keeps only in-frame clones and is missing some. The sample shows around 300,000 clones, 65% to 90% of them seen only once. Sequences were obtained from peripheral blood. These receptor sequences come from a human donor in a cohort sampled during active COVID-19. Both conserved end residues are part of each CDR3. The D gene is left open where the match is weak. Clone size, where shown, is once, few, many, or a class for clones that have expanded.

>TRBJ2-3|TRBV4-1|-|many
CASSLSGTDTQYF
TGCGCCAGCAGCCTGAGCGGCACAGATACGCAGTATTTT
>TRBJ1-5|TRBV6-4|-|-
CASSDGWNQPQHF
TGTGCCAGCAGTGATGGCTGGAATCAGCCCCAGCATTTT
>TRBJ1-5|TRBV5-8|TRBD1|-
CASSPDRAKSNQPQHF
TGTGCCAGCAGCCCGGACAGGGCTAAAAGCAATCAGCCCCAGCATTTT
>TRBJ2-4|TRBV5-6|-|-
CASSLGRGNIQYF
TGTGCCAGCAGCTTGGGAAGGGGAAACATTCAGTACTTC
>TRBJ2-7|TRBV11-2|-|-
CASSRQGGSYEQYF
TGTGCCAGCAGTCGACAGGGAGGATCCTACGAGCAGTACTTC
>TRBJ1-6|TRBV4-1|-|-
CASSQVSGGVSPLHF
TGCGCCAGCAGCCAAGTCAGTGGCGGGGTTTCACCCCTCCACTTT
>TRBJ2-7|TRBV11-2|TRBD1|-
CASSLQQGRFGEQYF
TGTGCCAGCAGCTTACAACAGGGGCGTTTCGGCGAGCAGTACTTC
>TRBJ2-7|TRBV2|-|-
CASSATGTSYEQYF
TGTGCCAGCAGCGCAACAGGGACCTCCTACGAGCAGTACTTC
>TRBJ1-1|TRBV27|TRBD1|-
CASSLSPFVQGAEAFF
TGTGCCAGCAGTTTATCGCCGTTCGTTCAGGGGGCTGAAGCTTTCTTT
>TRBJ1-4|TRBV18|-|-
CASSPGPRDEKLFF
TGTGCCAGCTCGCCCGGCCCCAGGGATGAAAAACTGTTTTTT
>TRBJ1-4|TRBV12-3/TRBV12-4|-|-
CASSYTGGGLFF
TGTGCCAGCAGTTATACCGGGGGAGGACTGTTTTTT
>TRBJ1-1|TRBV12-3/TRBV12-4|-|-
CASSLGGGTEAFF
TGTGCCAGCAGTTTAGGGGGAGGAACTGAAGCTTTCTTT
>TRBJ1-6|TRBV28|-|-
CASSLGAGASYNSPLHF
TGTGCCAGCAGTTTAGGGGCCGGCGCCTCCTATAATTCACCCCTCCACTTT
>TRBJ2-3|TRBV6-6|-|-
CASKETARDTQYF
TGTGCCAGCAAGGAGACGGCTCGAGATACGCAGTATTTT